The rows below give T cell receptor beta chains drawn from one sample of a study of blood T cells in healthy people across ages. TCRdb reanalysed the 5' RACE reads using MiXCR and keeps one entry per CDR3 protein. The profile shows some 640,000 distinct CDR3 sequences, around 49% of them singletons. Sequencing was carried out using blood. The receptors originated from an older woman in good health. The CDR3 runs from the conserved cysteine through the conserved F or W. Each record gives: V gene, J gene, D gene, clone size, CDR3 protein, CDR3 DNA. D genes are given only for firm matches. A row's size may be missing; if present it is once, few, many or a size class.

v_call: TRBV12-3/TRBV12-4
j_call: TRBJ1-5
d_call: NA
clone_size: NA
cdr3_aa: CASHTGMGNQPQHF
cdr3_nt: TGCGCCAGTCATACAGGGATGGGCAATCAGCCCCAGCATTTT

v_call: TRBV29-1
j_call: TRBJ2-7
d_call: TRBD1
clone_size: few
cdr3_aa: CSVRTGRSYEQYF
cdr3_nt: TGCAGCGTCCGGACAGGGAGGTCCTACGAGCAGTACTTC

v_call: TRBV28
j_call: TRBJ1-6
d_call: NA
clone_size: once
cdr3_aa: CASNIWRANNSPLHF
cdr3_nt: TGTGCCAGCAATATATGGAGGGCCAATAATTCACCCCTCCACTTT

v_call: TRBV20-1
j_call: TRBJ1-2
d_call: TRBD1
clone_size: NA
cdr3_aa: CSARDTGGRGYTF
cdr3_nt: TGCAGTGCTAGAGATACAGGGGGCCGCGGCTACACCTTC

v_call: TRBV20-1
j_call: TRBJ2-7
d_call: NA
clone_size: many
cdr3_aa: CSAREGGEQYF
cdr3_nt: TGCAGTGCTAGGGAAGGGGGCGAGCAGTACTTC

v_call: TRBV5-1
j_call: TRBJ2-5
d_call: TRBD2
clone_size: few
cdr3_aa: CASSPSGRGQETQYF
cdr3_nt: TGCGCCAGCAGCCCGAGCGGGAGGGGGCAAGAGACCCAGTACTTC

v_call: TRBV20-1
j_call: TRBJ1-5
d_call: NA
clone_size: once
cdr3_aa: CSALSGNQPQHF
cdr3_nt: TGCAGTGCCCTATCAGGCAATCAGCCCCAGCATTTT

v_call: TRBV3-1
j_call: TRBJ1-2
d_call: TRBD1
clone_size: few
cdr3_aa: CASSRGQGTGYTF
cdr3_nt: TGTGCCAGCAGCCGGGGACAGGGAACTGGCTACACCTTC

v_call: TRBV5-1
j_call: TRBJ2-7
d_call: NA
clone_size: NA
cdr3_aa: CASSPLDSQAVYEQYF
cdr3_nt: TGCGCCAGCAGCCCCCTGGACAGCCAGGCGGTCTACGAGCAGTACTTC

v_call: TRBV29-1
j_call: TRBJ2-3
d_call: NA
clone_size: NA
cdr3_aa: CSVTIQWTQYF
cdr3_nt: TGCAGCGTAACTATACAGTGGACGCAGTATTTT

v_call: TRBV20-1
j_call: TRBJ1-2
d_call: TRBD1
clone_size: NA
cdr3_aa: CSARDQGQGYDGYTF
cdr3_nt: TGCAGTGCTAGAGATCAGGGACAGGGGTACGATGGCTACACCTTC

v_call: TRBV13
j_call: TRBJ2-5
d_call: TRBD1
clone_size: NA
cdr3_aa: CASSSLPDRVETQYF
cdr3_nt: TGTGCCAGCAGCTCCCTCCCCGACAGGGTTGAGACCCAGTACTTC

v_call: TRBV7-2
j_call: TRBJ2-3
d_call: NA
clone_size: few
cdr3_aa: CASSLRAGENTQYF
cdr3_nt: TGTGCCAGCAGCTTGCGGGCAGGGGAAAATACGCAGTATTTT

v_call: TRBV29-1
j_call: TRBJ2-5
d_call: TRBD2
clone_size: NA
cdr3_aa: CSAGTSGVRETQYF
cdr3_nt: TGCAGCGCTGGGACTAGCGGGGTGAGGGAGACCCAGTACTTC

v_call: TRBV5-6
j_call: TRBJ2-7
d_call: TRBD1
clone_size: NA
cdr3_aa: CASNPGQGYEQYF
cdr3_nt: TGTGCCAGCAATCCGGGACAGGGGTACGAGCAGTACTTC

v_call: TRBV6-6
j_call: TRBJ1-6
d_call: NA
clone_size: NA
cdr3_aa: CASSPTGILPLHF
cdr3_nt: TGTGCCAGCAGTCCAACAGGGATTTTACCCCTCCACTTT

v_call: TRBV7-3
j_call: TRBJ2-5
d_call: NA
clone_size: few
cdr3_aa: CASSRSVQETQYF
cdr3_nt: TGTGCCAGCAGCCGTAGCGTCCAAGAGACCCAGTACTTC

v_call: TRBV28
j_call: TRBJ2-5
d_call: TRBD2
clone_size: NA
cdr3_aa: CASRLAGMGGTQYF
cdr3_nt: TGTGCCAGCAGATTAGCGGGAATGGGAGGGACCCAGTACTTC

v_call: TRBV29-1
j_call: TRBJ2-4
d_call: NA
clone_size: many
cdr3_aa: CSVRSGSLAKNIQYF
cdr3_nt: TGCAGCGTTCGCAGCGGTAGTCTAGCCAAAAACATTCAGTACTTC

v_call: TRBV12-3/TRBV12-4
j_call: TRBJ2-5
d_call: NA
clone_size: NA
cdr3_aa: CASSLGRGGETQYF
cdr3_nt: TGTGCCAGCAGTTTAGGCAGGGGGGGAGAGACCCAGTACTTC

v_call: TRBV7-2
j_call: TRBJ2-2
d_call: TRBD2
clone_size: NA
cdr3_aa: CASSLAAGLAFTGELFF
cdr3_nt: TGTGCCAGCAGCTTAGCCGCCGGACTAGCTTTCACCGGGGAGCTGTTTTTT

v_call: TRBV3-1
j_call: TRBJ2-2
d_call: NA
clone_size: few
cdr3_aa: CASSQPQGPTGELFF
cdr3_nt: TGTGCCAGCAGCCAGCCTCAGGGCCCAACCGGGGAGCTGTTTTTT